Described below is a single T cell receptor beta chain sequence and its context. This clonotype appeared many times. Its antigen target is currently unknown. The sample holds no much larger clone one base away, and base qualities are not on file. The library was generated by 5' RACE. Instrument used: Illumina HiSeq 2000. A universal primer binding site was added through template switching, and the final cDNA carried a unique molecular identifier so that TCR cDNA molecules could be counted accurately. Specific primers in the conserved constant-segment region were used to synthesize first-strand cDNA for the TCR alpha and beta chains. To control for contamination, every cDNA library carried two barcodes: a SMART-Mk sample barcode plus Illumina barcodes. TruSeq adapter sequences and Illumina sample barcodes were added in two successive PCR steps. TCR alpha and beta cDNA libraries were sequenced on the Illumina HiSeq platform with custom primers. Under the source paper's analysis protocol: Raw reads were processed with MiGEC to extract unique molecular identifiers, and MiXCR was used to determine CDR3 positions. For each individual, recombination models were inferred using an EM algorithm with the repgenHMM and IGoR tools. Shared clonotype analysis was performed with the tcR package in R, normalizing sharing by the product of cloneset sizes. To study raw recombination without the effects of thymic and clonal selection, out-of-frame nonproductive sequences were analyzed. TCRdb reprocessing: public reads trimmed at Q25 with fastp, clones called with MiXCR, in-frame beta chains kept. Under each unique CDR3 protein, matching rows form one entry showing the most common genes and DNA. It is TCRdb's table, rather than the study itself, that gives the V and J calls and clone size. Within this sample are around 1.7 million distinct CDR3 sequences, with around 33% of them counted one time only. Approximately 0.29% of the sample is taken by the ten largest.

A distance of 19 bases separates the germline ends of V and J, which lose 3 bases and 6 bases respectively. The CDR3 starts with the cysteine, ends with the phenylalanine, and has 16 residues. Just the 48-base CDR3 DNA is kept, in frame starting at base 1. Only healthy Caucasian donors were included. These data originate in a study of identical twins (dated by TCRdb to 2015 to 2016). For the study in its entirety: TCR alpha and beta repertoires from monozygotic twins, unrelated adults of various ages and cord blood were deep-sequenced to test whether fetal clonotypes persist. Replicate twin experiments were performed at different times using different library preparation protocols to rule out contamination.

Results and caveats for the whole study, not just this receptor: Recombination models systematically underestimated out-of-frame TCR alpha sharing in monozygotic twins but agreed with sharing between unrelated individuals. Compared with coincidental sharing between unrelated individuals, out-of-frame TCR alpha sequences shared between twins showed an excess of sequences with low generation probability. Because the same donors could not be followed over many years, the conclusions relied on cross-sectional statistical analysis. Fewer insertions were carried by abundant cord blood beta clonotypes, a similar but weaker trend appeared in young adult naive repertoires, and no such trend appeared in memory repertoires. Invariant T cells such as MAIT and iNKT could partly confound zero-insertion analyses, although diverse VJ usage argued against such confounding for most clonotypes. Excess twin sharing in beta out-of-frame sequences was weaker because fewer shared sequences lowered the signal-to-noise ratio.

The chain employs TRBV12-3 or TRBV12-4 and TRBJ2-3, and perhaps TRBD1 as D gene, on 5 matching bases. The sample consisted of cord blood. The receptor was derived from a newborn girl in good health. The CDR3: CASSLEQAAMRDTQYF. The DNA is TGTGCCAGCAGTTTGGAACAGGCTGCGATGAGGGATACGCAGTATTTT.